This is a list of T cell receptor beta chains from one sample in a study of T cell repertoires in cytomegalovirus infection. TCRdb reanalysed the reads using MiXCR and keeps one entry per CDR3 protein. Of approximately 750,000 distinct CDR3 sequences detected, less than 40% appear once; the ten largest clones hold roughly 2.9%. The material sequenced was PBMCs. These receptors originate from a human donor in good health (CMV status not recorded). Some clones in this sample may be carry-over from other donors' samples. The CDR3 runs from the conserved cysteine through the conserved F or W. Fields, in order: D gene, J gene, clone size, V gene, CDR3 protein, CDR3 DNA. D genes are given only for firm matches. Expanded clones get a size class; other rows say once, few or many, or leave the size out.

>.|TRBJ1-6|.|TRBV2
CASRLGPWGSYNSPLHF
TGTGCCAGCAGACTCGGACCTTGGGGCTCCTATAATTCACCCCTCCACTTT
>.|TRBJ2-3|.|TRBV7-2
CASSLGGLADTQYF
TGTGCCAGCAGCTTAGGGGGGCTGGCAGATACGCAGTATTTT
>TRBD2|TRBJ2-1|.|TRBV7-9
CASSLLAASYNEQFF
TGTGCCAGCAGCTTACTAGCGGCGTCCTACAATGAGCAGTTCTTC
>TRBD1|TRBJ1-3|.|TRBV11-2
CASSLEDRAVGPGNTIYF
TGTGCCAGCAGCTTAGAGGACAGGGCAGTCGGCCCTGGAAACACCATATATTTT
>TRBD1|TRBJ1-4|.|TRBV5-1
CASSIKPRGINEKLFF
TGCGCCAGCAGCATAAAACCCAGGGGGATTAATGAAAAACTGTTTTTT
>.|TRBJ1-3|.|TRBV5-1
CASSSEQARSGNTIYF
TGCGCCAGCAGCTCGGAACAAGCTCGCTCTGGAAACACCATATATTTT
>TRBD2|TRBJ2-3|many|TRBV28
CASSSPASGHMGTDTQYF
TGTGCCAGCAGTTCTCCGGCTAGCGGCCACATGGGCACAGATACGCAGTATTTT
>TRBD1|TRBJ1-4|.|TRBV7-8
CASSQLGQTNEKLFF
TGTGCCAGCAGCCAACTGGGACAGACTAATGAAAAACTGTTTTTT
>.|TRBJ2-7|.|TRBV6-5
CASSYSQPTYEQYF
TGTGCCAGCAGTTACTCCCAGCCGACTTACGAGCAGTACTTC
>.|TRBJ2-4|.|TRBV7-2
CASTPAQNIQYF
TGTGCCAGCACCCCCGCCCAAAACATTCAGTACTTC